The source of this T cell receptor (beta chain) is a study of blood T cell repertoires in COVID-19 (dated by TCRdb to about 2020). Background for the entire study: Samples covering the acute and convalescent phases of COVID-19 were provided by collaborators in the United States, Italy and Spain. The samples were drawn from two sources: the first 160 participants of the ongoing ImmuneRACE study, and 1,200 or so subjects contributed by 6 global collaborators. The sample metadata nearly always contained a de-identified subject ID, COVID-19 status, age in years and sex. A freely available public database, intended as a resource for researchers studying the immune response to SARS-CoV-2, is where the repertoires were released. Subjects who had been exposed to COVID-19, were actively infected with it, or had recovered from it provided the deeply sampled blood TCRbeta repertoires that made up the dataset. The prospective study material was composed of cDNA or gDNA derived from T cells, B-cell-depleted T cells, or PBMCs. HLA class I and class II types, where available, came from metadata supplied by the sample provider rather than from assay-based typing. Overall results and qualifications from the work: The quantity of clinical and demographic metadata differed by source and by participant and was supplied without curation.

Collaborating institutions collected whole blood in K2EDTA tubes following their own protocols. Collaborator samples were shipped for TCRbeta analysis as frozen whole blood, isolated PBMCs, or DNA extracted from either sample type. As for this clone: Its antigen target is currently unknown. No qualities accompany the bases; no much larger clone lies one base away. Within the sample, other DNA sequences also encode this same CDR3.

TCRbeta CDR3 regions were amplified from genomic DNA using the immunoSEQ Assay, a bias-controlled multiplex PCR. As for the original processing: Nucleated cell counts per sample were estimated from amplification of reference gene primers within the assay. Sequence reads were collapsed and filtered to measure the absolute abundance of every unique TCRbeta CDR3 rearrangement. For each sample, productive Simpson clonality was calculated as the square root of Simpson's diversity index over productive rearrangements. TCRdb re-hosts the immuneACCESS table, in-frame sequences only. Its copies lack some clones; in the studies checked, an unresolved V gene accounts for under half of them, and the cause for the rest is not known. D and trimming come from the DNA, and the V and J calls and clone size come from that table. Counted in this sample were 95,000 to 150,000 clones; approximately 85% of them appeared once. The top ten constitute under 7% of the sample.

The clonotype originates from a man older than 75 with active or convalescent COVID-19. The specimen sequenced was peripheral blood.

The CDR3 reads as follows: CASSYSMGRGRETQYF. Here is the DNA: TGTGCCAGCAGTTACTCGATGGGCAGGGGGCGAGAGACCCAGTACTTC. This sequence uses TRBV6-5 and TRBJ2-5; TRBD1 matches 8 bases in the middle. The CDR3 contains 16 residues, cysteine and phenylalanine counted. The kept DNA is CDR3 alone, 48 bases in frame from the first base. Compared with germline, V lacks 0 bases and J lacks 4 bases; bases without a gene match: 7. According to the germline V gene, CDR1 reads MNHEY and CDR2 reads SVGAGI.